The T cell receptor (beta chain) described here comes from a study of chemoradiotherapy in HPV16-positive cancers. This clone was detected only once. TCRdb's table, derived via immunoSEQ multiplex PCR, lists solely in-frame clones and lacks some. The sample records about 10,000 clones, about 82% being singletons. This receptor was obtained from a human donor with HPV-associated anogenital cancer. The specimen was blood, collected from a patient who underwent chemoradiotherapy.

This CDR3 is CASSRDRESGELFF. As DNA, the CDR3 is TGTGCCAGCTCCCGGGACAGAGAATCTGGGGAGCTGTTTTTT. The V and J genes are TRBV2 and TRBJ2-2; 7 positions match TRBD1. CDR1 and CDR2 from the germline V gene are SNHLY and FYNNEI. The CDR3 spans 14 residues. The V segment lost 8 bases and the J segment 8 bases; nucleotides outside the gene matches: 11.